These 3 T cell receptor beta chains came from one sample sequenced in a study of blood T cells in healthy people across ages. Next came a second PCR, run for about 6 to 12 cycles, which used a sample-barcoded 5' primer along with a J-beta primer mix. MiXCR was run by TCRdb on the 5' RACE reads, yielding one entry per CDR3 protein. The top ten hold 10% to 15% of the sample, which has about 810,000 distinct CDR3 sequences, under 40% seen once. Sequenced sample: blood. Receptors were obtained from a man in his late teens or twenties in good health.

This chain connects TRBV27 to TRBJ1-2, with D possibly TRBD1 on 5 matching bases. CDR3 length: 14 residues. CDR1 and CDR2 (germline): MNHEY, SMNVEV (reference sequence). Trimming removed 8 bases at V and 5 bases at J, with 18 bases between. CDR3 bases: TGTGCCAGCGGTCACCAGGGCAAGGGATATGGCTACACCTTC. Translation: CASGHQGKGYGYTF.

With respect to this clonotype: A clone one base away is much larger, so this may be a read error. The J gene is TRBJ2-7, the V gene TRBV5-4; the match to TRBD1 covers 7 bases. This CDR3 is built from 15 residues. CDR1 is SGHNT and CDR2 is YYREEE in the germline V gene (reference sequence). CDR3 coding DNA: TGTGCCGGCAGCACGCCGGGACAGCCATCCTACGAGCAGTACTTC. It specifies CAGSTPGQPSYEQYF.

This clonotype was seen many times. V gene TRBV12-3 or TRBV12-4 combines with J gene TRBJ2-7; no firm D call. Trimming removed 6 bases at V and 4 bases at J, with 19 bases between. This CDR3 spans 15 amino acids. The CDR3 DNA is TGTGCCAGCAGCCTGTACTCACCGGCGGAATACGAGCAGTACTTC. It codes for CASSLYSPAEYEQYF.